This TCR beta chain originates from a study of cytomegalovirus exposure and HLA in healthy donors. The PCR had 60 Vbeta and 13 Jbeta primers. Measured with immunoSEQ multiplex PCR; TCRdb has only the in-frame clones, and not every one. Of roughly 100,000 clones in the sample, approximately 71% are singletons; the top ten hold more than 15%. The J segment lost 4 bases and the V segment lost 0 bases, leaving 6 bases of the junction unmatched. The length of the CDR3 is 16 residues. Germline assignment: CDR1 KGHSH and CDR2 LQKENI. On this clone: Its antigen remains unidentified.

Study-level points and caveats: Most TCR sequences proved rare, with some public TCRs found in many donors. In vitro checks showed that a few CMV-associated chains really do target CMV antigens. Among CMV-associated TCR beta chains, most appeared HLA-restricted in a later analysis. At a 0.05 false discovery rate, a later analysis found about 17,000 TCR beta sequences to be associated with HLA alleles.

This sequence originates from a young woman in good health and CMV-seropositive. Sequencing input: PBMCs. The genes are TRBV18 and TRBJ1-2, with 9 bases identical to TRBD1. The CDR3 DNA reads TGTGCCAGCTCACCACCCGGGACAGGGTCGCTCTATGGCTACACCTTC. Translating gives CASSPPGTGSLYGYTF.